This entry is about one TCR beta chain. Source study methods: Amplifying reference gene primers gave estimates of nucleated cell counts. The assay was immunoSEQ multiplex PCR, and TCRdb's table has in-frame clones only and misses some. V, J and clone size derive from that table, while D and trimming were established from the DNA sequence. Here the sample spans roughly 69,000 clones, around 80% being singletons. The source of the sample is a study of blood T cell repertoires in COVID-19. Looking at the study overall: Collection of acute and convalescent COVID-19 samples took place in the United States, Italy and Spain. From T cells, B-cell-depleted T cells, or PBMCs came the material, which was cDNA or gDNA.

CDR1 is SEHNR, CDR2 FQNEAQ, per germline (reference sequence). V shed 5 bases and J 4 bases; nucleotides not matched to a gene: 6. This CDR3 contains 14 residues. Patients from Seattle were sampled longitudinally, starting during active infection. The TCR sequence derives from a man aged 55 to 69 with COVID-19, enrolled during active disease. V usage is TRBV7-9 and J usage is TRBJ2-5; 8 nucleotides line up with TRBD1. The sequenced sample consisted of peripheral blood. The chain's CDR3 is CASSTGQGSETQYF. The CDR3 nucleotides are TGTGCCAGCAGCACAGGACAGGGATCAGAGACCCAGTACTTC.